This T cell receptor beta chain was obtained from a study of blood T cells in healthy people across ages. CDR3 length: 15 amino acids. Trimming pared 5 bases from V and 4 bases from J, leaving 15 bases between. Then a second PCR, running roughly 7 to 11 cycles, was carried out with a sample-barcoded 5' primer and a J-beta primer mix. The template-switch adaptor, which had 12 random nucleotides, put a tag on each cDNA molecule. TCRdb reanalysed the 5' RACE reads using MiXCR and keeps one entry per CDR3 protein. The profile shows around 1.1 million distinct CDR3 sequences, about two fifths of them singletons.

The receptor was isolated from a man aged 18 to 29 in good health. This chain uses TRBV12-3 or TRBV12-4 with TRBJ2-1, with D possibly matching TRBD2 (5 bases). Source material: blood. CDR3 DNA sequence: TGTGCCAGCAGTGCGGGTGAGGGTACTTACAATGAGCAGTTCTTC. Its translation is CASSAGEGTYNEQFF.